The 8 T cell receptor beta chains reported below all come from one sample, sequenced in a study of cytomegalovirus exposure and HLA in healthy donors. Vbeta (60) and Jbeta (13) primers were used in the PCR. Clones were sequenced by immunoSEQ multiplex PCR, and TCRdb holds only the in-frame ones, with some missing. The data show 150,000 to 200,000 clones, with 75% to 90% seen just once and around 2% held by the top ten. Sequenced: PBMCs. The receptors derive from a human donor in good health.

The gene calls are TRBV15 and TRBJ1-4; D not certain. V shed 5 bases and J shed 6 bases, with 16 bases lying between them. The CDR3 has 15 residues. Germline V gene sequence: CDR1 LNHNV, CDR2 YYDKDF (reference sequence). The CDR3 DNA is TGTGCCACCAGCCAGTTCAAGTGGGCTGATGAAAAACTGTTTTTT. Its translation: CATSQFKWADEKLFF. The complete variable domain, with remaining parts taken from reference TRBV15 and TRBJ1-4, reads DAMVIQNPRYQVTQFGKPVTLSCSQTLNHNVMYWYQQKSSQAPKLLFHYYDKDFNNEADTPDNFQSRRPNTSFCFLDIRSPGLGDTAMYLCATSQFKWADEKLFFGSGTQLSVL.

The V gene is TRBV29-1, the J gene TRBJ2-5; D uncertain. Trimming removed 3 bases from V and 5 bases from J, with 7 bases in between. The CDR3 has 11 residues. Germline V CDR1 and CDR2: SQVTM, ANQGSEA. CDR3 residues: CSVDPGETQYF. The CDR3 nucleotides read TGCAGCGTTGATCCCGGGGAGACCCAGTACTTC.

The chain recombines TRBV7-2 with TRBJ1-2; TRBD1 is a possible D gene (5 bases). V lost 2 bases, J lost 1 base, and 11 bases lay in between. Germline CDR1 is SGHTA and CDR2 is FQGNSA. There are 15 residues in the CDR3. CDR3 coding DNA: TGTGCCAGCAGCTTATCGGGGGGGAATAACTATGGCTACACCTTC. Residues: CASSLSGGNNYGYTF.

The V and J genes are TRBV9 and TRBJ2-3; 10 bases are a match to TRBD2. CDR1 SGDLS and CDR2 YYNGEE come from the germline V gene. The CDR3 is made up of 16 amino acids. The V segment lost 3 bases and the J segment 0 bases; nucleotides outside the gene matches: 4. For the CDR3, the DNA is TGTGCCAGCAGCGCATCTAGCGGGGGAAGCACAGATACGCAGTATTTT. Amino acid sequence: CASSASSGGSTDTQYF.

In DNA form, the CDR3 reads TGTGCCAGCAGCCGGGACAGGGTAAACACCGGGGAGCTGTTTTTT. Amino acids: CASSRDRVNTGELFF. The chain combines TRBV6-1 with TRBJ2-2; 9 bases map to TRBD1. The V gene end was trimmed by 6 bases and the J gene end by 2 bases; junction bases not matched to a gene: 4. Germline V gene sequence: CDR1 MNHNS, CDR2 SASEGT. The CDR3 has 15 residues.

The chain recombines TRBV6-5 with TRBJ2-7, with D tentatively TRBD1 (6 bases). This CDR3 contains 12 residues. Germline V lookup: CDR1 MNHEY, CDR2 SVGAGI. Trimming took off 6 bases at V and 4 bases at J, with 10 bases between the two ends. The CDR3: CASRDSGYEQYF. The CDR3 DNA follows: TGTGCCAGCAGGGACAGTGGGTACGAGCAGTACTTC.

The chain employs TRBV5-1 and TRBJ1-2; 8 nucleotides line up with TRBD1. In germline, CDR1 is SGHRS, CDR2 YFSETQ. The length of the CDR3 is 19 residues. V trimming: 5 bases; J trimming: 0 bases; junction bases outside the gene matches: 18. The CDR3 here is CASRPEQGDFFQANYGYTF. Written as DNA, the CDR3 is TGCGCCAGCAGGCCTGAACAGGGGGACTTCTTCCAAGCTAACTATGGCTACACCTTC.

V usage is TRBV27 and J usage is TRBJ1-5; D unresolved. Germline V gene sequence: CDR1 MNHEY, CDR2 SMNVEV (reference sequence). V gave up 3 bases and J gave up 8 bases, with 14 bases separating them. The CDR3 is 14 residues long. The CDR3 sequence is CASSFLPGDKPQHF. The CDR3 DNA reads TGTGCCAGCAGTTTTCTTCCCGGGGATAAGCCCCAGCATTTT.